The clone carrying this T cell receptor (beta chain) was found once. The V end lost 7 bases, the J end lost 1 base, and 16 bases lay between the germline ends. The CDR3 extends over 15 amino acids. Germline V gives CDR1 LGHDT, CDR2 YNNKEL (reference sequence). The data were taken from a study of blood T cell repertoires in COVID-19. The assay was immunoSEQ multiplex PCR, and TCRdb's table has in-frame clones only and misses some. The data contain tens of thousands of clones, approximately 82% of them singletons. The clonotype originates from a human donor in a cohort sampled during active or convalescent COVID-19. Sequencing input: peripheral blood. V is TRBV3-1 (or the pseudogene TRBV3-2) and J is TRBJ1-1; weak D call: TRBD1 (6 bases). CDR3 nucleotides: TGTGCCAGCACGGACTCAGGGGCTGGGAACACTGAAGCTTTCTTT. Its translation: CASTDSGAGNTEAFF.